Listed below are T cell receptor beta chains from one sample, sequenced in a study of blood T cells in healthy people across ages. A single record per CDR3 protein comes from TCRdb applying MiXCR to the 5' RACE reads. Counted here are about a million distinct CDR3 sequences, 45% to 50% occurring once; the ten biggest clones make up around 15%. The sample comprised blood. These receptors were obtained from a man younger than 40 in good health. CDR3s include the opening cysteine and the closing phenylalanine or tryptophan. The order of the fields is clone size, D gene, V gene, J gene, CDR3 protein, CDR3 DNA. D genes are given only for firm matches. Clone size is shown for a subset of rows, as once, few, many or a class of expanded clone.

clone_size: -; d_call: TRBD1; v_call: TRBV24-1; j_call: TRBJ1-4; cdr3_aa: CATQGAESTNEKLFF; cdr3_nt: TGTGCCACACAGGGGGCCGAATCAACTAATGAAAAACTGTTTTTT
clone_size: few; d_call: TRBD1; v_call: TRBV4-1; j_call: TRBJ2-3; cdr3_aa: CASSQSPTGVGTDTQYF; cdr3_nt: TGCGCCAGCAGCCAATCACCGACAGGGGTCGGAACAGATACGCAGTATTTT
clone_size: -; d_call: -; v_call: TRBV9; j_call: TRBJ2-1; cdr3_aa: CASSVDSTGRYEQFF; cdr3_nt: TGTGCCAGCAGCGTAGACTCGACGGGACGGTATGAGCAGTTCTTC
clone_size: -; d_call: TRBD1; v_call: TRBV20-1; j_call: TRBJ2-3; cdr3_aa: CSARATLSGGPDTQYF; cdr3_nt: TGCAGTGCTAGAGCAACCCTCTCAGGGGGCCCCGATACGCAGTATTTT
clone_size: -; d_call: -; v_call: TRBV2; j_call: TRBJ1-6; cdr3_aa: CASSEQPRDPLHF; cdr3_nt: TGTGCCAGCAGTGAACAACCCAGAGATCCCCTCCACTTT
clone_size: many; d_call: -; v_call: TRBV29-1; j_call: TRBJ2-6; cdr3_aa: CSVEVRGANVLTF; cdr3_nt: TGCAGCGTTGAGGTGAGAGGGGCCAACGTCCTGACTTTC
clone_size: -; d_call: TRBD1; v_call: TRBV30; j_call: TRBJ2-6; cdr3_aa: CAWMGTALYSGANVLTF; cdr3_nt: TGTGCCTGGATGGGGACAGCCCTATACTCTGGGGCCAACGTTCTGACTTTC
clone_size: -; d_call: TRBD1; v_call: TRBV7-9; j_call: TRBJ1-6; cdr3_aa: CASAGTVDSPLHF; cdr3_nt: TGTGCCAGCGCCGGGACAGTGGATTCACCCCTCCACTTT
clone_size: few; d_call: -; v_call: TRBV7-3; j_call: TRBJ2-6; cdr3_aa: CASSQGQGRGANVLTF; cdr3_nt: TGTGCCAGCAGCCAAGGGCAGGGGCGCGGGGCCAACGTCCTGACTTTC
clone_size: -; d_call: -; v_call: TRBV28; j_call: TRBJ2-3; cdr3_aa: CASSPPREASETDTQYF; cdr3_nt: TGTGCCAGCAGTCCCCCTCGAGAGGCTAGCGAGACAGATACGCAGTATTTT
clone_size: -; d_call: TRBD2; v_call: TRBV4-2; j_call: TRBJ2-7; cdr3_aa: CASSQDDDGGGPYNEQYF; cdr3_nt: TGTGCCAGCAGCCAAGATGATGACGGGGGGGGACCTTACAATGAGCAGTACTTC
clone_size: -; d_call: -; v_call: TRBV28; j_call: TRBJ2-5; cdr3_aa: CAIAPYKGTHNEQYF; cdr3_nt: TGTGCCATCGCTCCGTATAAAGGTACCCACAATGAGCAGTACTTC
clone_size: many; d_call: -; v_call: TRBV5-5; j_call: TRBJ2-7; cdr3_aa: CASSLRQGGGFYEQYF; cdr3_nt: TGTGCCAGCAGCTTGAGGCAGGGAGGAGGTTTCTACGAGCAGTACTTC
clone_size: few; d_call: -; v_call: TRBV9; j_call: TRBJ1-1; cdr3_aa: CASSVAPQSQNTEAFF; cdr3_nt: TGTGCCAGCAGCGTAGCTCCCCAGAGCCAGAACACTGAAGCTTTCTTT
clone_size: few; d_call: -; v_call: TRBV4-1; j_call: TRBJ1-2; cdr3_aa: CASSQPGQGGYTF; cdr3_nt: TGCGCCAGCAGCCAACCAGGGCAAGGTGGCTACACCTTC
clone_size: -; d_call: -; v_call: TRBV3-1; j_call: TRBJ1-2; cdr3_aa: CASSQAWSNYGYTF; cdr3_nt: TGTGCCAGCAGCCAAGCTTGGAGCAACTATGGCTACACCTTC
clone_size: -; d_call: TRBD1; v_call: TRBV7-2; j_call: TRBJ2-5; cdr3_aa: CASSLETGGTQYF; cdr3_nt: TGTGCCAGCAGCTTAGAGACAGGGGGGACCCAGTACTTC
clone_size: few; d_call: -; v_call: TRBV12-3/TRBV12-4; j_call: TRBJ2-5; cdr3_aa: CASTRTGKETQYF; cdr3_nt: TGTGCCAGCACCAGAACAGGGAAGGAGACCCAGTACTTC
clone_size: -; d_call: TRBD1; v_call: TRBV6-1; j_call: TRBJ2-7; cdr3_aa: CASGQGRGEQYF; cdr3_nt: TGTGCCAGCGGACAGGGAAGAGGCGAGCAGTACTTC
clone_size: -; d_call: -; v_call: TRBV2; j_call: TRBJ1-5; cdr3_aa: CATGGGTYSNQPQHF; cdr3_nt: TGTGCCACCGGGGGGGGAACTTATAGCAATCAGCCCCAGCATTTT
clone_size: few; d_call: TRBD1; v_call: TRBV6-5; j_call: TRBJ2-7; cdr3_aa: CASSYAAPGTGSYEQYF; cdr3_nt: TGTGCCAGCAGTTACGCGGCCCCCGGGACAGGCTCCTACGAGCAGTACTTC
clone_size: -; d_call: TRBD1; v_call: TRBV4-2; j_call: TRBJ1-6; cdr3_aa: CAATLRGLPYNSPLHF; cdr3_nt: TGTGCCGCTACGCTGAGGGGGCTACCCTATAATTCACCCCTCCACTTT
clone_size: -; d_call: TRBD1; v_call: TRBV6-5; j_call: TRBJ1-5; cdr3_aa: CASRPGTGGQPQHF; cdr3_nt: TGTGCCAGCAGACCCGGGACAGGTGGCCAGCCCCAGCATTTT
clone_size: once; d_call: TRBD1; v_call: TRBV9; j_call: TRBJ1-1; cdr3_aa: CASSIPTGVNTEAFF; cdr3_nt: TGTGCCAGCAGCATCCCGACAGGGGTCAACACTGAAGCTTTCTTT
clone_size: few; d_call: -; v_call: TRBV28; j_call: TRBJ2-7; cdr3_aa: CASSGTTLTYEQYF; cdr3_nt: TGTGCCAGCAGTGGAACGACGCTCACCTACGAGCAGTACTTC
clone_size: many; d_call: -; v_call: TRBV7-9; j_call: TRBJ1-2; cdr3_aa: CASSLSTTEHYGYTF; cdr3_nt: TGTGCCAGCAGCTTATCTACGACAGAACATTATGGCTACACCTTC
clone_size: few; d_call: TRBD2; v_call: TRBV20-1; j_call: TRBJ2-1; cdr3_aa: CSAPYSGNYNEQFF; cdr3_nt: TGCAGTGCCCCGTATAGCGGGAACTACAATGAGCAGTTCTTC
clone_size: -; d_call: -; v_call: TRBV4-1; j_call: TRBJ1-2; cdr3_aa: CASSPRWGDGYTF; cdr3_nt: TGCGCCAGCAGCCCACGCTGGGGCGATGGCTACACCTTC
clone_size: few; d_call: -; v_call: TRBV29-1; j_call: TRBJ1-5; cdr3_aa: CSVHQDVYSNQPQHF; cdr3_nt: TGCAGCGTTCACCAGGACGTATATAGCAATCAGCCCCAGCATTTT
clone_size: -; d_call: TRBD1; v_call: TRBV6-5; j_call: TRBJ1-2; cdr3_aa: CASSYGGQREGYTF; cdr3_nt: TGTGCCAGCAGTTACGGGGGACAGCGGGAAGGCTACACCTTC
clone_size: -; d_call: -; v_call: TRBV20-1; j_call: TRBJ1-2; cdr3_aa: CSGNDVGAHTF; cdr3_nt: TGCAGTGGAAACGACGTTGGGGCCCACACCTTC
clone_size: -; d_call: -; v_call: TRBV28; j_call: TRBJ2-7; cdr3_aa: CASRSGSAQPEQYF; cdr3_nt: TGTGCCAGCAGGTCAGGATCCGCCCAACCCGAGCAGTACTTC
clone_size: -; d_call: -; v_call: TRBV6-1; j_call: TRBJ2-1; cdr3_aa: CASRNVLNEQFF; cdr3_nt: TGTGCCAGCAGGAACGTCTTGAATGAGCAGTTCTTC
clone_size: -; d_call: TRBD2; v_call: TRBV13; j_call: TRBJ2-7; cdr3_aa: CASSSLQTSGTYEQYF; cdr3_nt: TGTGCCAGCAGCTCCCTCCAGACTAGCGGAACCTACGAGCAGTACTTC
clone_size: -; d_call: TRBD1; v_call: TRBV29-1; j_call: TRBJ2-5; cdr3_aa: CSVVDRGGETQYF; cdr3_nt: TGCAGCGTTGTGGACAGGGGAGGGGAGACCCAGTACTTC
clone_size: -; d_call: -; v_call: TRBV4-3; j_call: TRBJ1-6; cdr3_aa: CASSQDWGSYNSPLHF; cdr3_nt: TGCGCCAGCAGCCAAGATTGGGGGTCCTATAATTCACCCCTCCACTTT
clone_size: many; d_call: TRBD2; v_call: TRBV2; j_call: TRBJ2-1; cdr3_aa: CASSRLAGAYNEQFF; cdr3_nt: TGTGCCAGCAGCAGACTAGCGGGGGCGTACAATGAGCAGTTCTTC
clone_size: few; d_call: TRBD2; v_call: TRBV20-1; j_call: TRBJ2-3; cdr3_aa: CSARGAGGSDTQYF; cdr3_nt: TGCAGTGCTAGGGGAGCGGGGGGGTCAGATACGCAGTATTTT
clone_size: -; d_call: -; v_call: TRBV5-1; j_call: TRBJ2-3; cdr3_aa: CASSLAGGFSSTDTQYF; cdr3_nt: TGCGCCAGCAGCTTAGCGGGCGGATTCTCTAGCACAGATACGCAGTATTTT
clone_size: -; d_call: TRBD1; v_call: TRBV20-1; j_call: TRBJ2-4; cdr3_aa: CSAMTGDIQYF; cdr3_nt: TGCAGTGCCATGACAGGGGACATTCAGTACTTC
clone_size: few; d_call: TRBD2; v_call: TRBV27; j_call: TRBJ2-1; cdr3_aa: CASSFGTAGGNEQFF; cdr3_nt: TGTGCCAGCAGTTTCGGGACAGCGGGGGGAAATGAGCAGTTCTTC
clone_size: -; d_call: -; v_call: TRBV4-3; j_call: TRBJ1-2; cdr3_aa: CASSQDGGGSGYTF; cdr3_nt: TGCGCCAGCAGCCAAGATGGAGGGGGAAGCGGCTACACCTTC
clone_size: -; d_call: -; v_call: TRBV20-1; j_call: TRBJ1-2; cdr3_aa: CSARDRSTAQPYGYTF; cdr3_nt: TGCAGTGCTAGAGATAGGTCAACAGCCCAACCTTATGGCTACACCTTC
clone_size: -; d_call: -; v_call: TRBV12-3/TRBV12-4; j_call: TRBJ2-2; cdr3_aa: CASKSQIGTGELFF; cdr3_nt: TGTGCCAGCAAGTCCCAGATCGGCACCGGGGAGCTGTTTTTT
clone_size: -; d_call: -; v_call: TRBV4-2; j_call: TRBJ2-3; cdr3_aa: CASSQSKGTDTQYF; cdr3_nt: TGTGCCAGCAGCCAGAGTAAAGGCACAGATACGCAGTATTTT
clone_size: -; d_call: -; v_call: TRBV5-1; j_call: TRBJ2-5; cdr3_aa: CASSLEVSGGAETQYF; cdr3_nt: TGCGCCAGCAGCTTGGAAGTTTCCGGGGGCGCAGAGACCCAGTACTTC
clone_size: -; d_call: -; v_call: TRBV18; j_call: TRBJ2-1; cdr3_aa: CASSPQTGLTYNEQFF; cdr3_nt: TGTGCCAGCTCACCACAAACAGGTTTGACGTACAATGAGCAGTTCTTC
clone_size: -; d_call: -; v_call: TRBV5-1; j_call: TRBJ1-1; cdr3_aa: CASSLGAVTEAFF; cdr3_nt: TGCGCCAGCAGCTTGGGGGCGGTCACTGAAGCTTTCTTT